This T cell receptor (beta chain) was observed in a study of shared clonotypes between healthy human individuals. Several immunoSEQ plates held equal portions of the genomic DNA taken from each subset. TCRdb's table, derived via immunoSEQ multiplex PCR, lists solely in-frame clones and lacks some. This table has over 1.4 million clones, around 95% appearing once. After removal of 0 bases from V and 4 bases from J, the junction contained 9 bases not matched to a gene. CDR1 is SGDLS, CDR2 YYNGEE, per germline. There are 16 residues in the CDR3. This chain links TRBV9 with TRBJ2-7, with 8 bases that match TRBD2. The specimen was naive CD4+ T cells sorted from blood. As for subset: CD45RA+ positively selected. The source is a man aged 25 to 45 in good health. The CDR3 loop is CASSVEKRENKYEQYF. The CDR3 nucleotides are TGTGCCAGCAGCGTAGAAAAGCGGGAGAATAAGTACGAGCAGTACTTC. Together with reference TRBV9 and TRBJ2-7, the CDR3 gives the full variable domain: DSGVTQTPKHLITATGQRVTLRCSPRSGDLSVYWYQQSLDQGLQFLIQYYNGEERAKGNILERFSAQQFPDLHSELNLSSLELGDSALYFCASSVEKRENKYEQYFGPGTRLTVT.